This note documents a single TCR delta chain sequence. The same CDR3 is also encoded by other DNA sequences in this sample. TCRdb re-called clones from the RT-PCR reads via CATT. The sample carries roughly 1,300 delta-chain clones, approximately 7.5% recorded once. This entry comes from a study of gamma-delta T cells after stem cell transplantation. The CDR3 totals 16 residues. The germline V gene has CDR1 GEAIGNYY and CDR2 EKD. The V and J ends lost 2 bases and 0 bases, in that order; junction bases with no gene match: 8. The sequencing input was gamma-delta T cells. This TCR derives from a human donor. It is not recorded whose cells these are; they may come from a transplant donor. The chain couples TRDV2 to TRDJ1; 7 positions agree with TRDD3. CDR3 nucleotide sequence: TGTGCCTGTGACAGATTGGGGGAAAGGTACACCGATAAACTCATCTTT. This codes for CACDRLGERYTDKLIF.